This T cell receptor beta chain was captured by sequencing in a study of read filtering for tumor transcriptome and immune sequencing. Study summary: By R-ISS, stages I, II and III held approximately 8, 16 and 7 patients. TCR-mapped reads were about 3.5 to 10.27 million with IR-seq versus roughly 85 to 1,300 with RNA-seq. Points from the study as a whole: Without single-read clonotypes, shared clonotype proportions correlated more between IR-seq and RNA-seq.

Note on this clonotype: Its antigen remains unidentified.

Every patient had bone marrow sampled while the disease was active. Trimming took off 2 bases at V and 1 base at J, with 5 bases between the two ends. CDR3 length: 14 amino acids. Germline values: CDR1 SGHAT, CDR2 FQDESV (reference sequence). From 350 to 500 ng of RNA, a library with molecular barcoded alpha/delta and beta/gamma adaptors was made. TCRdb re-called the reads with MiXCR, one entry per CDR3 protein. The sample lists approximately 61,000 distinct CDR3 sequences, about 19% occurring once. This clonotype was obtained from a donor at least 40 years old with multiple myeloma. The chain couples TRBV11-1 to TRBJ2-2; D unresolved. The sample consisted of a population of CD138-negative cells sorted from bone marrow. CDR3 DNA: TGTGCCAGCAGCTTAAGGAGGAACACCGGGGAGCTGTTTTTT. Its translation: CASSLRRNTGELFF.